This entry lists 10 T cell receptor beta chains sequenced from one sample in a study of blood T cell repertoires in COVID-19 (TCRdb year 2020). Libraries came from the immunoSEQ multiplex PCR assay. This is the immuneACCESS table as TCRdb keeps it, with only in-frame sequences that have V and J called. A part of the clones is gone; compared with another copy, unresolved V genes explain less than half, and the rest is unexplained. The sample table contains some 200,000 clones; only one count was recorded for 75% to 85% of them. Around 11% of the sample lies in the top ten. The specimen sequenced was PBMCs or T cells enriched from blood (not recorded which). Source of these receptors: a man between 40 and 49 years old who had recovered from COVID-19.

This chain connects TRBV5-4 to TRBJ2-5, with D maybe TRBD2 (5 bases). V was shortened by 4 bases and J by 5 bases, with 21 bases between the two germline ends. The length of the CDR3 is 16 residues. Germline V gene sequence: CDR1 SGHNT, CDR2 YYREEE (reference sequence). CDR3 nucleotide sequence: TGTGCCAGCAGCCCGGGAACTGGATCTCAGTGGGAGACCCAGTACTTC. Residues: CASSPGTGSQWETQYF. The whole variable domain, remainder taken from reference TRBV5-4 and TRBJ2-5, is ETGVTQSPTHLIKTRGQQVTLRCSSQSGHNTVSWYQQALGQGPQFIFQYYREEENGRGNFPPRFSGLQFPNYSSELNVNALELDDSALYLCASSPGTGSQWETQYFGPGTRLLVL.

The gene calls are TRBV18 and TRBJ2-5, with 7 positions matching TRBD1. The junction had 4 bases not matched to a gene; V was cut back by 4 bases and J by 5 bases. This CDR3 is 13 amino acids long. CDR1 is KGHSH and CDR2 is LQKENI in the germline V gene. The CDR3 DNA reads as TGTGCCAGCTCACAGGGGGCTTGGGAGACCCAGTACTTC. This gives the protein CASSQGAWETQYF. Full variable domain (missing parts from reference TRBV18 and TRBJ2-5): NAGVMQNPRHLVRRRGQEARLRCSPMKGHSHVYWYRQLPEEGLKFMVYLQKENIIDESGMPKERFSAEFPKEGPSILRIQQVVRGDSAAYFCASSQGAWETQYFGPGTRLLVL.

This clone was seen just once. The chain combines TRBV7-9 with TRBJ1-1; tentatively, D is TRBD1 (6 bases). Germline values: CDR1 SEHNR, CDR2 FQNEAQ (reference sequence). The V end was cut by 1 base, the J end by 6 bases, with 18 bases between. CDR3 length: 16 residues. The DNA for the CDR3 is TGTGCCAGCAGCTTAGGGTTAGCAGGGGTCCTTTCTGAAGCTTTCTTT. Translation gives CASSLGLAGVLSEAFF.

The chain carries TRBV6-1 and TRBJ2-7, with D perhaps matching TRBD1 (6 bases). V lost 2 bases, J lost 2 bases, and 10 bases lay in between. The CDR3 spans 14 residues. Germline loops: CDR1 MNHNS, CDR2 SASEGT. CDR3 bases: TGTGCCAGCAGTGAAATCCAGGGGACCTACGAGCAGTACTTC. Amino acid sequence: CASSEIQGTYEQYF.

V and J are TRBV27 and TRBJ1-3; no clear D gene. V lost 2 bases to trimming and J lost 0 bases, with 8 bases between them. The CDR3 has 15 residues. Per the germline V gene, CDR1 is MNHEY and CDR2 is SMNVEV (reference sequence). The CDR3: CASSLKRFSGNTIYF. Here the CDR3 DNA reads TGTGCCAGCAGTTTAAAGCGCTTCTCTGGAAACACCATATATTTT.

The V and J genes are TRBV19 and TRBJ1-6, with 7 nucleotides matching TRBD1. Per germline, CDR1 LNHDA and CDR2 SQIVND (reference sequence). V gave up 5 bases and J gave up 7 bases; unmatched junction bases: 11. This CDR3 has 16 amino acids. CDR3 coding DNA: TGTGCCAGTAGTTATTCTATAGGGGGCGGAAATTCACCCCTCCACTTT. It translates to CASSYSIGGGNSPLHF. The complete variable domain, with remaining parts taken from reference TRBV19 and TRBJ1-6, reads DGGITQSPKYLFRKEGQNVTLSCEQNLNHDAMYWYRQDPGQGLRLIYYSQIVNDFQKGDIAEGYSVSREKKESFPLTVTSAQKNPTAFYLCASSYSIGGGNSPLHFGNGTRLTVT.

V usage is TRBV9 and J usage is TRBJ1-1; no reliable D call. CDR1 SGDLS and CDR2 YYNGEE come from the germline V gene. V lost 3 bases, J lost 0 bases, and 9 bases lay in between. The CDR3 sequence is 14 residues long. The chain's CDR3 is CASSAPTVNTEAFF. The CDR3 bases are TGTGCCAGCAGCGCCCCCACAGTGAACACTGAAGCTTTCTTT.

Remarks on this clone: One end of the junction fails to match germline, which may point to a read error. The chain recombines TRBV7-9 with TRBJ2-1; TRBD2 agrees at 7 bases. Germline CDR1 reads SEHNR; CDR2 reads FQNEAQ (reference sequence). The CDR3 spans 13 residues. The CDR3 nucleotides read TGTGCCAGCAGCCTAGCGGCTTACAATGAGCAGTTCTTC. As protein: CASSLAAYNEQFF.

The table lists this clone with a count of one. V gene TRBV9 combines with J gene TRBJ2-1; TRBD1 agrees at 10 bases. With 0 bases clipped from V and 8 bases from J, the junction kept 8 bases outside the gene matches. The CDR3 has 16 amino acids. Germline V lookup: CDR1 SGDLS, CDR2 YYNGEE. The CDR3 DNA sequence: TGTGCCAGCAGCGTAGCCCCGGGACAGGGGCTATATGAGCAGTTCTTC. It yields the protein CASSVAPGQGLYEQFF. Based on the CDR3 plus reference TRBV9 and TRBJ2-1, the full variable domain is DSGVTQTPKHLITATGQRVTLRCSPRSGDLSVYWYQQSLDQGLQFLIQYYNGEERAKGNILERFSAQQFPDLHSELNLSSLELGDSALYFCASSVAPGQGLYEQFFGPGTRLTVL.

The gene calls are TRBV30 and TRBJ2-1; 8 bases agree with TRBD2. This CDR3 is built from 14 residues. V trimming: 3 bases; J trimming: 7 bases; junction bases outside the gene matches: 8. Germline V lookup: CDR1 GTSNPN, CDR2 SVGIG (reference sequence). The chain's CDR3 is CAWSWSGSKNEQFF. The CDR3 bases are TGTGCCTGGAGCTGGAGCGGGAGTAAGAATGAGCAGTTCTTC.